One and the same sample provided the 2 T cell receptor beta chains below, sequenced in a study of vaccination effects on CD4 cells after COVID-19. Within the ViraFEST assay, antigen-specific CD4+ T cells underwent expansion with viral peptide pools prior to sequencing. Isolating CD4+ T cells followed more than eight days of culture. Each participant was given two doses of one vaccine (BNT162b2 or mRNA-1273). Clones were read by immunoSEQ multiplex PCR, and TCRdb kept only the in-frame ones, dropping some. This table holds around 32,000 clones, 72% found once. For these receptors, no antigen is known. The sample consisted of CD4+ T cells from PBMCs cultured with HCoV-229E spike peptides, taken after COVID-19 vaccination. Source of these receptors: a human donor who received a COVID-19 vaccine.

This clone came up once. The CDR3 region is CASSIYPGQLVAGNTIYF. The CDR3 DNA reads TGTGCCAGTAGTATTTATCCCGGACAGTTAGTTGCCGGAAACACCATATATTTT. This chain links TRBV19 with TRBJ1-3; tentatively, D is TRBD1 (6 bases). Germline V gene data show CDR1 as LNHDA and CDR2 as SQIVND (reference sequence). There are 18 residues in the CDR3. The V end lost 3 bases, the J end lost 4 bases, and 22 bases lay between the germline ends.

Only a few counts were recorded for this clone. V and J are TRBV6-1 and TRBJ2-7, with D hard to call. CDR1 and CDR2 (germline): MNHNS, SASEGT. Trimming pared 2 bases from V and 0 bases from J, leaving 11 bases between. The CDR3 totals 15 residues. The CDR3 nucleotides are TGTGCCAGCAGTGAATTGGGCAGTTCCTCCTACGAGCAGTACTTC. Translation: CASSELGSSSYEQYF.